This T cell receptor (beta chain) originates from a study of T cell changes during pregnancy in multiple sclerosis. TCRdb's table, derived via immunoSEQ multiplex PCR, lists solely in-frame clones and lacks some. Of 30,000 to 40,000 clones listed, about 90% are singletons. The V segment lost 7 bases and the J segment 1 base; nucleotides outside the gene matches: 8. From germline, CDR1 is MNHEY and CDR2 SVGAGI. CDR3 size: 15 residues. The chain uses TRBV6-5 and TRBJ1-1, with 8 nucleotides matching TRBD1. The origin of this receptor is a female donor in good health, enrolled as a control in a pregnancy study. The input for sequencing was CD4+ T cells from peripheral blood mononuclear cells, taken in the third trimester of pregnancy. CDR3: CASNGQGKWNTEAFF. Written as DNA, the CDR3 is TGTGCCAGCAACGGACAGGGCAAATGGAACACTGAAGCTTTCTTT.